The text below deals with one TCR beta chain. This sample was taken from a study of OX40 agonist ivuxolimab in advanced cancers. Trimming removed 5 bases from V and 5 bases from J, with 19 bases in between. This CDR3 contains 16 residues. Germline values: CDR1 MDHEN, CDR2 SYDVKM. The assay was immunoSEQ multiplex PCR, and TCRdb's table has in-frame clones only and misses some. The sample shows some 47,000 clones, approximately 85% of them seen only once. The sample consisted of CD4+ or CD8+ T cells sorted from blood, taken in a trial of the OX40 agonist ivuxolimab. This TCR derives from an adult with an advanced solid tumor such as melanoma, head and neck, liver or kidney cancer. The rearrangement links TRBV28 to TRBJ2-1, with D possibly TRBD2 on 5 matching bases. CDR3: CASSPLLMGDNNEQFF. CDR3 DNA sequence: TGTGCCAGCAGTCCCCTCCTGATGGGAGATAACAATGAGCAGTTCTTC.